This is a list of T cell receptor beta chains from one sample in a study of PD-L1 blockade in urothelial cancer. Here immunoSEQ multiplex PCR was the method, and the copy in TCRdb shows in-frame clones only, minus some. Of about 52,000 clones listed, approximately 75% were seen once; the top ten hold around 3.6%. The sample here was PBMCs, taken around atezolizumab (anti-PD-L1) treatment. These receptor sequences come from a man between 65 and 85 years old with urothelial cancer. Both conserved end residues are part of each CDR3. A D gene is named only where the DNA matches it firmly. Not every row has a clone size; where given, it reads once, few, many or a size class.

CDR3 protein: CARTGHLQETQYF; CDR3 DNA: TGTGCCAGGACGGGACACCTTCAAGAGACCCAGTACTTC; V gene: TRBV25-1; clone size: .; D gene: .; J gene: TRBJ2-5; CDR3 length: 13
CDR3 protein: CASSLGTGGASGYTF; CDR3 DNA: TGTGCCAGCAGCTTGGGAACAGGGGGCGCGAGTGGCTACACCTTC; V gene: TRBV7-9; clone size: .; D gene: TRBD1; J gene: TRBJ1-2; CDR3 length: 15
CDR3 protein: CASSPLAGKGNEQFF; CDR3 DNA: TGTGCCAGCTCCCCCCTAGCGGGGAAGGGGAATGAGCAGTTCTTC; V gene: TRBV27; clone size: few; D gene: TRBD2; J gene: TRBJ2-1; CDR3 length: 15
CDR3 protein: CASNEGIVNEQFF; CDR3 DNA: TGTGCCAGCAACGAGGGTATCGTTAATGAGCAGTTCTTC; V gene: TRBV6-1; clone size: .; D gene: .; J gene: TRBJ2-1; CDR3 length: 13
CDR3 protein: CASSFGHTGAEKLFF; CDR3 DNA: TGTGCCAGCAGCTTTGGGCATACAGGGGCGGAAAAACTGTTTTTT; V gene: TRBV5-5; clone size: .; D gene: TRBD1; J gene: TRBJ1-4; CDR3 length: 15
CDR3 protein: CSVEWGSQGNEQFF; CDR3 DNA: TGCAGCGTTGAATGGGGATCCCAGGGAAATGAGCAGTTCTTC; V gene: TRBV29-1; clone size: .; D gene: .; J gene: TRBJ2-1; CDR3 length: 14
CDR3 protein: CASSPSQFQPQHF; CDR3 DNA: TGTGCCAGCAGCCCATCACAGTTTCAGCCCCAGCATTTT; V gene: TRBV11-3; clone size: .; D gene: .; J gene: TRBJ1-5; CDR3 length: 13
CDR3 protein: CASSLRTGGNYGYTF; CDR3 DNA: TGTGCCAGCAGCTTACGCACTGGGGGGAACTATGGCTACACCTTC; V gene: TRBV11-3; clone size: .; D gene: .; J gene: TRBJ1-2; CDR3 length: 15
CDR3 protein: CASSAPGTGYQPQHF; CDR3 DNA: TGTGCCAGCAGTGCTCCCGGGACAGGGTATCAGCCCCAGCATTTT; V gene: TRBV25-1; clone size: .; D gene: TRBD1; J gene: TRBJ1-5; CDR3 length: 15
CDR3 protein: CASSMRGTGGITGELFF; CDR3 DNA: TGTGCCAGTAGTATGAGGGGGACAGGGGGGATCACCGGGGAGCTGTTTTTT; V gene: TRBV19; clone size: .; D gene: TRBD1; J gene: TRBJ2-2; CDR3 length: 17
CDR3 protein: CASISGDNYNEQFF; CDR3 DNA: TGTGCCAGCATCTCAGGGGACAACTACAATGAGCAGTTCTTC; V gene: TRBV7-9; clone size: once; D gene: .; J gene: TRBJ2-1; CDR3 length: 14
CDR3 protein: CASSQVSRTGNEKLFF; CDR3 DNA: TGCGCCAGCAGCCAAGTTAGTAGGACGGGAAATGAAAAACTGTTTTTT; V gene: TRBV4-1; clone size: .; D gene: .; J gene: TRBJ1-4; CDR3 length: 16
CDR3 protein: CASSRPQGGSNQPQHF; CDR3 DNA: TGTGCCAGCAGCCGCCCACAGGGGGGTAGCAATCAGCCCCAGCATTTT; V gene: TRBV16; clone size: once; D gene: TRBD1; J gene: TRBJ1-5; CDR3 length: 16
CDR3 protein: CASSLGRQAQETQYF; CDR3 DNA: TGTGCCAGCAGCTTAGGTCGTCAGGCCCAAGAGACCCAGTACTTC; V gene: TRBV7-9; clone size: .; D gene: .; J gene: TRBJ2-5; CDR3 length: 15
CDR3 protein: CASSLVLSGNTIYF; CDR3 DNA: TGTGCCAGCAGCTTGGTTCTCTCTGGAAACACCATATATTTT; V gene: TRBV5-5; clone size: .; D gene: .; J gene: TRBJ1-3; CDR3 length: 14
CDR3 protein: CASRPTSATDTQYF; CDR3 DNA: TGTGCCAGCAGACCGACTAGCGCAACAGATACGCAGTATTTT; V gene: TRBV7-2; clone size: few; D gene: TRBD2; J gene: TRBJ2-3; CDR3 length: 14
CDR3 protein: CASSPRTGPNTEAFF; CDR3 DNA: TGTGCCAGCAGCCCACGGACAGGCCCGAACACTGAAGCTTTCTTT; V gene: TRBV9; clone size: once; D gene: TRBD1; J gene: TRBJ1-1; CDR3 length: 15
CDR3 protein: CASSVTGGSYEQYF; CDR3 DNA: TGTGCCAGCAGCGTAACAGGGGGGTCCTACGAGCAGTACTTC; V gene: TRBV5-5; clone size: .; D gene: TRBD1; J gene: TRBJ2-7; CDR3 length: 14
CDR3 protein: CASSRGTGNYGYTF; CDR3 DNA: TGTGCCAGCAGCCGGGGGACAGGGAACTATGGCTACACCTTC; V gene: TRBV11-2; clone size: .; D gene: TRBD1; J gene: TRBJ1-2; CDR3 length: 14
CDR3 protein: CASSLDRQAYNEQFF; CDR3 DNA: TGTGCCAGCAGCTTAGATCGGCAGGCGTACAATGAGCAGTTCTTC; V gene: TRBV7-2; clone size: .; D gene: .; J gene: TRBJ2-1; CDR3 length: 15
CDR3 protein: CASSRGTGKEVEQYF; CDR3 DNA: TGTGCCAGCAGCCGCGGGACAGGGAAGGAGGTCGAGCAGTACTTC; V gene: TRBV5-4; clone size: once; D gene: TRBD1; J gene: TRBJ2-7; CDR3 length: 15
CDR3 protein: CASSPRRAGIQRLTDTQYF; CDR3 DNA: TGTGCCAGCAGCCCAAGGAGAGCGGGAATCCAAAGGTTGACAGATACGCAGTATTTT; V gene: TRBV7-8; clone size: .; D gene: TRBD2; J gene: TRBJ2-3; CDR3 length: 19
CDR3 protein: CASSLVSRGTGELFF; CDR3 DNA: TGTGCCAGCAGCTTAGTTTCACGGGGAACCGGGGAGCTGTTTTTT; V gene: TRBV7-8; clone size: once; D gene: .; J gene: TRBJ2-2; CDR3 length: 15
CDR3 protein: CASSSGQANTIYF; CDR3 DNA: TGTGCCAGCAGCTCGGGACAGGCCAACACCATATATTTT; V gene: TRBV7-9; clone size: .; D gene: TRBD1; J gene: TRBJ1-3; CDR3 length: 13
CDR3 protein: CASSQEYADRWAEAFF; CDR3 DNA: TGTGCCAGCAGCCAAGAGTATGCCGACAGGTGGGCTGAAGCTTTCTTT; V gene: TRBV14; clone size: .; D gene: .; J gene: TRBJ1-1; CDR3 length: 16
CDR3 protein: CASSRSQGYEQYF; CDR3 DNA: TGTGCCAGCAGCCGTTCCCAGGGCTACGAGCAGTACTTC; V gene: TRBV11-2; clone size: .; D gene: .; J gene: TRBJ2-7; CDR3 length: 13
CDR3 protein: CASSLVSDTEAFF; CDR3 DNA: TGTGCCAGCAGCTTAGTATCGGACACTGAAGCTTTCTTT; V gene: TRBV11-2; clone size: .; D gene: .; J gene: TRBJ1-1; CDR3 length: 13
CDR3 protein: CATLRGTEAFF; CDR3 DNA: TGTGCCACCTTACGGGGAACTGAAGCTTTCTTT; V gene: TRBV28; clone size: few; D gene: .; J gene: TRBJ1-1; CDR3 length: 11
CDR3 protein: CAIGGERAPLHF; CDR3 DNA: TGTGCCATCGGGGGGGAACGCGCACCCCTCCACTTT; V gene: TRBV10-3; clone size: .; D gene: .; J gene: TRBJ1-6; CDR3 length: 12
CDR3 protein: CASSDPQQGATEKLFF; CDR3 DNA: TGTGCCAGCAGTGACCCGCAACAGGGGGCGACGGAAAAACTGTTTTTT; V gene: TRBV25-1; clone size: .; D gene: TRBD1; J gene: TRBJ1-4; CDR3 length: 16
CDR3 protein: CASSPGQDYGYTF; CDR3 DNA: TGTGCCAGCAGTCCAGGACAGGACTATGGCTACACCTTC; V gene: TRBV5-4; clone size: .; D gene: TRBD1; J gene: TRBJ1-2; CDR3 length: 13